This is a list of T cell receptor beta chains from one sample in a study of radiotherapy plus CTLA-4 blockade in lung cancer. Sequencing used immunoSEQ multiplex PCR; TCRdb keeps in-frame clones, though not all of them. Among fewer than 70,000 clones listed, 65% to 80% were seen once. The material sequenced was peripheral blood, taken from a patient treated with radiotherapy plus ipilimumab. The receptors stem from a human donor with non-small cell lung cancer who had a complete response to radiotherapy plus ipilimumab. The CDR3 runs from the conserved cysteine through the conserved F or W.

v_gene	j_gene	CDR3aa
TRBV6-5	TRBJ2-5	CASSYSSRETQYF
TRBV7-9	TRBJ1-2	CASSETGGYNYGYTF
TRBV15	TRBJ1-4	CATSRDSLNEKLFF
TRBV5-6	TRBJ1-5	CASSLERNQPQHF
TRBV2	TRBJ1-4	CASSDSRANEKLFF
TRBV6-1	TRBJ2-2	CASSEPVGRGTGELFF
TRBV9	TRBJ2-3	CASSVRDTQYF
TRBV6-6	TRBJ1-1	CASSADRNTEAFF
TRBV7-8	TRBJ1-5	CASSGTYQPQHF
TRBV30	TRBJ1-6	CAWQRVWNSPLHF
TRBV9	TRBJ1-1	CASSPRLNTEAFF
TRBV7-2	TRBJ1-1	CASSRDRVTEAFF
TRBV11-2	TRBJ2-5	CASSLQGPERTQYF
TRBV6-5	TRBJ1-1	CASSFGATEAFF
TRBV18	TRBJ1-1	CASSPQMMGTEAFF
TRBV4-3	TRBJ2-3	CASSQEFPPRVEYF
TRBV19	TRBJ1-3	CASSIQVGNTIYF
TRBV14	TRBJ1-2	CASSRFPGPSRGYTF
TRBV19	TRBJ1-5	CASSMGAGANYQPQHF
TRBV18	TRBJ2-2	CASSPQVLDSRTGELFF
TRBV19	TRBJ2-2	CASSPGHFLAGTPNTGELFF
TRBV18	TRBJ2-7	CASSAFRELEQYF
TRBV5-6	TRBJ1-1	CASSFRGEAFF
TRBV18	TRBJ2-2	CASSPRIGQETGELFF
TRBV5-1	TRBJ1-5	CASSLYGGRGQPQHF
TRBV19	TRBJ2-1	CASTLYAGASYNEQFF
TRBV5-4	TRBJ2-6	CASSAASSGANVLTF
TRBV5-6	TRBJ1-2	CASSLSIHVGPSGYTF
TRBV25-1	TRBJ2-1	CASSESLGSYNEQFF
TRBV28	TRBJ2-1	CASSVRLAGGFEQFF
TRBV19	TRBJ1-2	CASKLGQNYGYTF
TRBV27	TRBJ2-5	CASSAPPNQETQYF
TRBV11-3	TRBJ2-3	CASSSQTDTQYF
TRBV9	TRBJ2-1	CASSVQGSYNEQFF
TRBV5-4	TRBJ1-2	CASTADRGLRGYTF
TRBV4-1	TRBJ2-5	CASSQEGGRSIPNF
TRBV5-1	TRBJ2-1	CASKRDSLYEQFF
TRBV7-6	TRBJ2-6	CASRPFGGSSSGANVLTF
TRBV18	TRBJ2-6	CASSPLTGGGSGANVLTF
TRBV9	TRBJ2-1	CASSVEGRGGANEQFF
TRBV30	TRBJ1-5	CAWRDRGRNQPQHF
TRBV27	TRBJ2-4	CASSLRLVATKNIQYF
TRBV9	TRBJ2-5	CASSATVYQETQYF
TRBV27	TRBJ2-3	CASSFSLAGVLNTDTQYF
TRBV9	TRBJ2-5	CASSFGPGGGTFQETQYF
TRBV6-5	TRBJ1-6	CASSYSRVNSPLHF
TRBV11-2	TRBJ2-7	CASSLGPGTDF
TRBV27	TRBJ1-4	CASTTDRDNEKLFF
TRBV4-1	TRBJ2-7	CASSQDEGRGLSYEQYF
TRBV29-1	TRBJ2-1	CSAQRGQGANLQFF
TRBV30	TRBJ1-1	CAWSVEELRNTEAFF
TRBV4-1	TRBJ2-1	CASSQDGGHSLEQFF
TRBV7-9	TRBJ2-5	CASSLLQQAQETQYF
TRBV19	TRBJ1-4	CASNSGTNPEKLFF
TRBV28	TRBJ2-5	CASGGRDGLETQYF